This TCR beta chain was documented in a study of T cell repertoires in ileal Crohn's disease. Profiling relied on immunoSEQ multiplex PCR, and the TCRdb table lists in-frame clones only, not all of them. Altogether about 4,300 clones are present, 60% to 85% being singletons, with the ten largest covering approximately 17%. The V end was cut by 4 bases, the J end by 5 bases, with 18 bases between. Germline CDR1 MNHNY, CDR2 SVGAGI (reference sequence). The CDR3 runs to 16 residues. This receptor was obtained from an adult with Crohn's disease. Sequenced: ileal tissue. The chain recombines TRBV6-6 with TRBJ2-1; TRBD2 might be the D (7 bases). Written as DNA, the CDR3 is TGTGCCAGCAGTTTAGGTAGGACGGGGGGCAACAATGAGCAGTTCTTC. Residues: CASSLGRTGGNNEQFF.